There are many counts of the clone carrying this T cell receptor (beta chain). Its cognate antigen is unknown. 5'RACE with 10-nucleotide random UMIs produced the cDNA. A single run covered 15-18 subjects with over 200 million TCR-beta sequences. TCRdb passed the 5' RACE reads through MiXCR, listing each CDR3 protein once. The data contain tens of thousands of distinct CDR3 sequences, 1.5% of them seen just once; the ten biggest clones take up about 10%. Unsorted libraries were prepared from 2 million PBMCs that had been stored at -80 C. These data are taken from a study of neurological immune-mediated disorders. Study observations and caveats: Clinical and MRI features did not associate with the cluster found in multiple sclerosis patients.

V gave up 4 bases and J gave up 1 base; unmatched junction bases: 8. The germline V gene has CDR1 SGDLS and CDR2 YYNGEE. This CDR3 is built from 15 residues. This chain links TRBV9 with TRBJ2-7, with 7 positions matching TRBD2. The sequenced sample was PBMCs. The TCR comes from a woman aged 30 to 39 with multiple sclerosis. The CDR3 protein is CASSPGGYGSYEQYF. CDR3 coding DNA: TGTGCCAGCAGCCCGGGGGGTTACGGTTCCTACGAGCAGTACTTC.